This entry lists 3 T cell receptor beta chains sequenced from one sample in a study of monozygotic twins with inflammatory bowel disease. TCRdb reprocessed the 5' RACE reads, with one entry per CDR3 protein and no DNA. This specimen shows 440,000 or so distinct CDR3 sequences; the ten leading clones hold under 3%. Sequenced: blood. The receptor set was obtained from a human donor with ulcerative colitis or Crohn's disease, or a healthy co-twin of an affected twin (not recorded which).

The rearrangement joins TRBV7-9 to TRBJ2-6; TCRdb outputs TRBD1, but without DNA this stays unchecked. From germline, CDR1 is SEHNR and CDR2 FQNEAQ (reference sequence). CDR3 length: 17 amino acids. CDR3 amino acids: CASSRNPGANGANVLTF.

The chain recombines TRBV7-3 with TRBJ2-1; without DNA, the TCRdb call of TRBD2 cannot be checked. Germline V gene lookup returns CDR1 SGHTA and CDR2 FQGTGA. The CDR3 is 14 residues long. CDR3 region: CASSMGLRGHEQFF.

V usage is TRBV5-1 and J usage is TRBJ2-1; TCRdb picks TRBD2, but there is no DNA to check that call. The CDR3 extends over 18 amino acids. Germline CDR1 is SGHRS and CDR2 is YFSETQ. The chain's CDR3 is CASSFYASGGASYNEQFF.